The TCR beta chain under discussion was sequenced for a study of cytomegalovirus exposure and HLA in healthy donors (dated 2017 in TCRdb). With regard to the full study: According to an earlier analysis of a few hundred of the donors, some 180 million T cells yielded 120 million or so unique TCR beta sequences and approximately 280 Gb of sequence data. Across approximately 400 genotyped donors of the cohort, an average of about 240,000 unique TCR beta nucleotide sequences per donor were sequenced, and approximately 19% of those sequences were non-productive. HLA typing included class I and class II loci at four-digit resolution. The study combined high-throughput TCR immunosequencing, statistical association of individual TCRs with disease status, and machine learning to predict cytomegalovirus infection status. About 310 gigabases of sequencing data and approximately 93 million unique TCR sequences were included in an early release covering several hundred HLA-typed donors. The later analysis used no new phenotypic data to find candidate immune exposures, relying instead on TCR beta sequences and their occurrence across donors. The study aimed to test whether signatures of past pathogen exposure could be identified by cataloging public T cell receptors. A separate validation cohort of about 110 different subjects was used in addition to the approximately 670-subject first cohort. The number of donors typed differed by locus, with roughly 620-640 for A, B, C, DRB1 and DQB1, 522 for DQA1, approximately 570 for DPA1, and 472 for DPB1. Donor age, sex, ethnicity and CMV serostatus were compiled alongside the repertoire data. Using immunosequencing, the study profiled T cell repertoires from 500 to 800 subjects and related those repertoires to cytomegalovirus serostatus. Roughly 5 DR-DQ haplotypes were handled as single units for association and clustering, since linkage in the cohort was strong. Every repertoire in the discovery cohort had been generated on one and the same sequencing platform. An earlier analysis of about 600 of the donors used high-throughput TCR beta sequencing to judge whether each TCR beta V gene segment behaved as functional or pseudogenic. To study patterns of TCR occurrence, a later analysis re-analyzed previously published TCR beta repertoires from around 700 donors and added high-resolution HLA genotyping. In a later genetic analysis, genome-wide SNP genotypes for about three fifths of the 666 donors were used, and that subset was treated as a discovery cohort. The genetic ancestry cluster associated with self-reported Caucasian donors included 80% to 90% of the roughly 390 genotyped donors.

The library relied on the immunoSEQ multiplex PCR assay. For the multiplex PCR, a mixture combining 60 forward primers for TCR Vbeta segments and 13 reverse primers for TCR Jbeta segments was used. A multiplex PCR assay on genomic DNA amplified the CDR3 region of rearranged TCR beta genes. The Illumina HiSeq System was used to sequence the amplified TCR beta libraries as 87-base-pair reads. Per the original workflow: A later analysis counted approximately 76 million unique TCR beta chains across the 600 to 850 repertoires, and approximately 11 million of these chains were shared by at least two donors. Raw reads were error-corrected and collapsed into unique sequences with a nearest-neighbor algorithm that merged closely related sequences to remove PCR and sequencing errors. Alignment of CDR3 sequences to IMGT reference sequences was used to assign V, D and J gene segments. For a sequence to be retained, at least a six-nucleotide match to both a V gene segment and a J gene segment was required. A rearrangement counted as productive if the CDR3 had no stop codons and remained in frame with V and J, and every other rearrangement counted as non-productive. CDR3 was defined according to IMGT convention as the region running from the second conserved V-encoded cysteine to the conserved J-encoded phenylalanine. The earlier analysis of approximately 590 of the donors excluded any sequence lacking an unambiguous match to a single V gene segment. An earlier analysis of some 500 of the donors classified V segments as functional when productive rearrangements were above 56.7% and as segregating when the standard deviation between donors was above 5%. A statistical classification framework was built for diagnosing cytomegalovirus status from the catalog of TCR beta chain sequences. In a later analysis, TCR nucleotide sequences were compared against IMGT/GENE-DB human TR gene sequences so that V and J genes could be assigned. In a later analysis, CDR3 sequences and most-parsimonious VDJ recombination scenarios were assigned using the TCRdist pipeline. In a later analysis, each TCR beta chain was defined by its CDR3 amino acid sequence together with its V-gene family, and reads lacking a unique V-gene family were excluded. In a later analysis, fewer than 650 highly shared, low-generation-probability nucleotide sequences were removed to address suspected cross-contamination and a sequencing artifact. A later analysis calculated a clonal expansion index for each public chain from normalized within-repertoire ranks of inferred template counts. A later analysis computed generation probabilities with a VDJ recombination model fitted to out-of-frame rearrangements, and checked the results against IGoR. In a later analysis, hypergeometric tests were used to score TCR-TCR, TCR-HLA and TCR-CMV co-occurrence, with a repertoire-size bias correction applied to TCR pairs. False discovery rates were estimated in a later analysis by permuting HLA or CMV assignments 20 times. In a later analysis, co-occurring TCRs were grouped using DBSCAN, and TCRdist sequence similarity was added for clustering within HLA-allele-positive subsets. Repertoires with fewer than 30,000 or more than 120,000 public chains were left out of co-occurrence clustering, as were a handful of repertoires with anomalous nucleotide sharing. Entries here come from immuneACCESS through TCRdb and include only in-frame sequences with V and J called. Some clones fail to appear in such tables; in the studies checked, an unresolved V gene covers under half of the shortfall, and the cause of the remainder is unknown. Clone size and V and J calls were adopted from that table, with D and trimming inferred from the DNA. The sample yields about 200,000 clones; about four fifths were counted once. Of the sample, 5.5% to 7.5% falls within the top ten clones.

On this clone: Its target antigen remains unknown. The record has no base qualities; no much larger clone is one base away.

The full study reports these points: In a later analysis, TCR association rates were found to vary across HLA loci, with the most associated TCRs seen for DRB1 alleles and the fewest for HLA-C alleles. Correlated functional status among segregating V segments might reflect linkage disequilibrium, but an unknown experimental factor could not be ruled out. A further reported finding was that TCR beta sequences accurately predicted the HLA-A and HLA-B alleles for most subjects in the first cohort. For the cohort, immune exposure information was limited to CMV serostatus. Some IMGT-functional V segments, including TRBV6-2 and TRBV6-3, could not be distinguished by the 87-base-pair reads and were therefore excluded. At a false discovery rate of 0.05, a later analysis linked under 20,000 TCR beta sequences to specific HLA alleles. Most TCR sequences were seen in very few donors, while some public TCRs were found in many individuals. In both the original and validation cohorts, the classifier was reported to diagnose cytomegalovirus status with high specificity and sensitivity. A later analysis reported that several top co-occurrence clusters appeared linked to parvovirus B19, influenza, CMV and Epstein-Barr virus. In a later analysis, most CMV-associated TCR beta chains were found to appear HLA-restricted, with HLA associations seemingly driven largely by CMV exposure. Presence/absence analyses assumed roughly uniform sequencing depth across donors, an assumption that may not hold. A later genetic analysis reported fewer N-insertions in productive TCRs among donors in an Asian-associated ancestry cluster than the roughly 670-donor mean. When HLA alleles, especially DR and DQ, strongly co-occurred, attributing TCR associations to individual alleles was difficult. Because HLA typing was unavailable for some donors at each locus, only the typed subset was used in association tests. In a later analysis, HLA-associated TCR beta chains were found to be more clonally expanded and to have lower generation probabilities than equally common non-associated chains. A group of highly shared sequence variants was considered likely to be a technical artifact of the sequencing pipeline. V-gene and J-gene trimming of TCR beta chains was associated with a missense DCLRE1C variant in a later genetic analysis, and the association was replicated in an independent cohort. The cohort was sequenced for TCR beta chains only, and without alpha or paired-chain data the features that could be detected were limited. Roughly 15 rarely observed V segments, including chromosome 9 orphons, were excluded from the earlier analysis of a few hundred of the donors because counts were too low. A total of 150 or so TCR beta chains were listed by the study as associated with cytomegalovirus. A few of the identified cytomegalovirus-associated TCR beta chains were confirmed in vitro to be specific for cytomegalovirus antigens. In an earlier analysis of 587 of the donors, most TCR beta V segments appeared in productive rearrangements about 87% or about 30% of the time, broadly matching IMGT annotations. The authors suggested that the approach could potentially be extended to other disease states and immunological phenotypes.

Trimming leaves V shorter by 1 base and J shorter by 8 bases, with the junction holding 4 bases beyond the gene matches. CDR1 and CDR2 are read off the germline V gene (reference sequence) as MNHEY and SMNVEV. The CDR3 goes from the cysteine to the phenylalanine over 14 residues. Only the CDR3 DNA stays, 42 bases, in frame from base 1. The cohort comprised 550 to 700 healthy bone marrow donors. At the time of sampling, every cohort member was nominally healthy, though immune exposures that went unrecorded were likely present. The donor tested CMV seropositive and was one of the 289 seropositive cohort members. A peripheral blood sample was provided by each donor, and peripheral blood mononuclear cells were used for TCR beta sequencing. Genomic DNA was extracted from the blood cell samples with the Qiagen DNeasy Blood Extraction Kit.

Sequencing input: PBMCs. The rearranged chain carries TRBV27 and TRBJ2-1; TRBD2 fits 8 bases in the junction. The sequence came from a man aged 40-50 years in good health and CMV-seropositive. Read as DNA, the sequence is TGTGCCAGCAGTTTATGGGCTAGCGGGTATGAGCAGTTCTTC. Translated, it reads CASSLWASGYEQFF.